The source of this TCR beta chain is a study of T cells after yellow fever vaccination (dated by TCRdb to between 2019 and 2020). About the full investigation: The SMART-Seq v4 Ultra Low Input RNA kit was used to prepare libraries from fractions with low cell numbers. To track T-cell clones before and after primary and booster YFV17D yellow fever vaccination, bulk TCR alpha and beta repertoires were sequenced longitudinally. Blood samples were taken at several timepoints before and after primary and secondary immunization, and bulk PBMC replicates and cell subsets were isolated. Two healthy male donors, one aged 18 to 30 and one aged 30 to 39 years, were included in the cohort.

Trimming removed 7 bases from V and 3 bases from J; the gene matches leave 7 bases unexplained. Its CDR3 holds 15 amino acids, cysteine through phenylalanine. Here the CDR3 DNA is all that survives: 45 bases in frame from base 1. According to the germline V gene, CDR1 reads SNHLY and CDR2 reads FYNNEI. The label giving this sample's treatment or condition can be read as: live attenuated yellow fever vaccine strain. Two biological replicates of bulk PBMCs were collected at each blood-draw timepoint. A standard Ficoll-Paque protocol was used to isolate PBMCs from peripheral blood. TriZol was used to extract RNA from bulk PBMCs, CD4 and CD8 fractions, and dextramer-positive and dextramer-negative fractions. The paper's findings and limits, for the study overall: Because only a couple of donors were included in the study, the extent to which the findings can be generalized is limited. A small fraction of clonotypes showed up in both the CD4 and CD8 compartments, probably as a result of convergent recombination. Computational filtering was needed because FACS-sorted repertoires could contain abundant contaminating clonotypes from the bulk population. Compared with the primary T-cell response, the secondary T-cell response was weaker but faster, peaking on day 5 rather than day 15. After the booster, most of the clones that had expanded following primary vaccination were detected again (around 97% of CD4 and around 90% of CD8), which suggests that memory was broadly maintained.

As regards this clonotype: No cognate antigen has been identified for it. Base qualities were left out, and no much larger clone turns up one base away.

TCR cDNA was made using 5'RACE template switching, a step that added a universal primer site and unique molecular identifiers. cDNA synthesis was primed from both the TCR alpha and TCR beta constant segments. Two PCR steps were used to amplify libraries, with sample barcodes and sequencing adapters being added in the second step. Sequencing of libraries was done on Illumina HiSeq 2500 (2x100 bp) or NovaSeq (2x150 bp). The study's own analysis went as follows. MIGEC handled demultiplexing of reads and collapsing into UMI consensus sequences, while MiXCR performed V(D)J alignment. Vaccine-responding clonotypes were defined with edgeR using replicate PBMC samples, requiring FDR below 0.01 and a log2 fold change above 5 up to day 15. Each bulk clonotype was labeled CD4 or CD8 based on which sequenced repertoire, CD4 or CD8, contained the clonotype at higher abundance. Using fastp trimming at Q25 and MiXCR clonotype assembly, TCRdb reanalyzed the public sequencing data and kept in-frame beta chains. Under each unique CDR3 protein, matching rows form one entry showing the most common genes and DNA. The V and J calls were determined by TCRdb, not by the authors. This sample gives approximately 580,000 distinct CDR3 sequences in total; about a sixth of them show up just once. Of the sample, roughly 17% is held by the ten largest clones.

The rearrangement combines TRBV2 with TRBJ1-1; 11 of the junction bases match TRBD1. The sequences come from PBMCs, collected 5 days after the first yellow fever vaccination. The clonotype comes from a man aged 18 to 29 who received the YFV17D yellow fever vaccine. The CDR3 protein: CASIRPDRGHTEAFF. Here is the DNA: TGTGCCAGCATAAGACCGGACAGGGGGCACACTGAAGCTTTCTTT.